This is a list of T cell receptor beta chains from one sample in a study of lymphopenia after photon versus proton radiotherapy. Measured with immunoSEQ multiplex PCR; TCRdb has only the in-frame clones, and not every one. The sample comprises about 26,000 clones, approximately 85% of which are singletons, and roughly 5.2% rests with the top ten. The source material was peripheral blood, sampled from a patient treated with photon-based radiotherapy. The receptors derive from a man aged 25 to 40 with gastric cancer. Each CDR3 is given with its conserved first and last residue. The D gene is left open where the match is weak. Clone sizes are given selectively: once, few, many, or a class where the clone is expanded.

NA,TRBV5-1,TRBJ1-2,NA,TGCGCCAGCAGCTTAGGGAGAGGGGACGGCTACACCTTC,CASSLGRGDGYTF
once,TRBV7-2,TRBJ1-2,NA,TGTGCCAGCAGCCTGGACGGCTATGGCTACACCTTC,CASSLDGYGYTF
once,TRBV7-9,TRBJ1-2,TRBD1,TGTGCCAGCAGCTTAGCGCTGTCAGGGGGCGATGGCTACACCTTC,CASSLALSGGDGYTF
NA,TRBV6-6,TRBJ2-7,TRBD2,TGTGCCAGCAGTCTAGCGGGGGGGCCCTACGAGCAGTACTTC,CASSLAGGPYEQYF
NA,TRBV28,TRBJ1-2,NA,TGTGCCAGCAGTTTCCAGGGTCGCTATGGCTACACCTTC,CASSFQGRYGYTF
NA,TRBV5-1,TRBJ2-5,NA,TGCGCCAGCAGCTTACAGGGAAGAGAAGAGACCCAGTACTTC,CASSLQGREETQYF
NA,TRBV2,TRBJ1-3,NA,TGTGCCAGTTCCTCCGTGGTAGGTGGAAACACCATATATTTT,CASSSVVGGNTIYF
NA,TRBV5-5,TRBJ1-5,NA,TGTGCCAGCAGCTTGGAGGGAGACAACAATCAGCCCCAGCATTTT,CASSLEGDNNQPQHF
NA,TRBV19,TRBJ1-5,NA,TGTGCCAGTAGCCAAGGGACTCTTGGTTATAGCAATCAGCCCCAGCATTTT,CASSQGTLGYSNQPQHF
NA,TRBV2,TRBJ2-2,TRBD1,TGTGCCAGCAGCTACTATCGATTACAGGGGGCGGCGGGGGCTTCCACCGGGGAGCTGTTTTTT,CASSYYRLQGAAGASTGELFF
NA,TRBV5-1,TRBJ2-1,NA,TGCGCCAGCAGCTTGGACAGAGACTACAATGAGCAGTTCTTC,CASSLDRDYNEQFF
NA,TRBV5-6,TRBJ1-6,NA,TGTGCCAGCAGCTCCAACAGGAATTCACCCCTCCACTTT,CASSSNRNSPLHF
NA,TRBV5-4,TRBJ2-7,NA,TGTGCCAGCTATCGTTGGGGAACCTACGAGCAGTACTTC,CASYRWGTYEQYF
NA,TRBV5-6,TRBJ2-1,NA,TGTGCCAGCAGCCCGGAGGGAGCTCGGGCCCTAAGGGAGCAGTTCTTC,CASSPEGARALREQFF
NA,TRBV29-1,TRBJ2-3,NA,TGCAGCGTTCAGGAGGGTACGCAGTATTTT,CSVQEGTQYF
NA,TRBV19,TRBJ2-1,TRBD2,TGTGCCACCACACCCCTAGCGGGAGACCCCAATGAGCAGTTCTTC,CATTPLAGDPNEQFF
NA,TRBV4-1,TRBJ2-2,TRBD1,TGCGCCAGCAGCCACGTTCTTTACAGGGGAACCGGGGAGCTGTTTTTT,CASSHVLYRGTGELFF
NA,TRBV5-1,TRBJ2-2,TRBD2,TGCGCCAGCAGCTTGGAGTCGGGGGGCACCGGGGAGCTGTTTTTT,CASSLESGGTGELFF
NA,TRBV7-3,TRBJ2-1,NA,TGTGCCAGCAGCTTAACGGAGCGGACCTACAATGAGCAGTTCTTC,CASSLTERTYNEQFF
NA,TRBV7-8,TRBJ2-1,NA,TGTGCCAGCAGCCAAGGGCGGTACAATGAGCAGTTCTTC,CASSQGRYNEQFF
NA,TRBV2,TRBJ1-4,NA,TGTGCCAGCAGCCTTGATGGGGCGAGGGGTGAAAAACTGTTTTTT,CASSLDGARGEKLFF
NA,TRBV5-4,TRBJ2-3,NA,TGTGCCAGCAGCCGGGACCCAGGCACAGATACGCAGTATTTT,CASSRDPGTDTQYF
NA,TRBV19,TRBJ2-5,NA,TGTGCCAGTAGTATCACATCGAGTCAAGAGACCCAGTACTTC,CASSITSSQETQYF
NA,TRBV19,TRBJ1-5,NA,TGTGCCAGTAGTATAGGGGGCAGGAGCAATCAGCCCCAGCATTTT,CASSIGGRSNQPQHF
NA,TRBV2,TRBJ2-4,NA,TGTGCCAGCAGTGGGGGCCTTGGAGCCAAAAACATTCAGTACTTC,CASSGGLGAKNIQYF
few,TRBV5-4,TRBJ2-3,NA,TGTGCCAGCAGCTTGGAATGGTCAGATACGCAGTATTTT,CASSLEWSDTQYF
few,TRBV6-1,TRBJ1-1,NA,TGTGCCAGCTCCGTGGAGAACACTGAAGCTTTCTTT,CASSVENTEAFF
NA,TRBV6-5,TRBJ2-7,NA,TGTGCCAGCAGTCCCGGGAGTGCAGTCCACGAGCAGTACTTC,CASSPGSAVHEQYF
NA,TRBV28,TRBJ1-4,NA,TGTGCCAGCAGTTTTGTGCAGGGTAAAGGAACTAATGAAAAACTGTTTTTT,CASSFVQGKGTNEKLFF
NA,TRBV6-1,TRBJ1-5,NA,TGTGCCAGCAGTGAAGGGATCATGGGGGAACAGCCCCAGCATTTT,CASSEGIMGEQPQHF
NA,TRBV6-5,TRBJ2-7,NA,TGTGCCAGCAGTTACCGGGACACCTACGAGCAGTACTTC,CASSYRDTYEQYF
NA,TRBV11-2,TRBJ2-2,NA,TGTGCCAGCAGCTTAGATCTGGTGGTCCGCTCGGAGGCCGGGGAGCTGTTTTTT,CASSLDLVVRSEAGELFF
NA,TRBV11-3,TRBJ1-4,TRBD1,TGTGCCAGCAGCTTTACAGGGGAAGGTGGAAAACTGTTTTTT,CASSFTGEGGKLFF
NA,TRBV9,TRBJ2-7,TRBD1,TGTGCCAGCAGCCGGGTAGGGACAGGGATCTACGAGCAGTACTTC,CASSRVGTGIYEQYF
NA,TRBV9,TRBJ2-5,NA,TGTGCCAGCAGCCCCGGTACAACAGCGCAAGAGACCCAGTACTTC,CASSPGTTAQETQYF
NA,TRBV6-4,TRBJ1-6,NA,TGTGCCAGCAGTGACCGGTCACCCCTCCACTTT,CASSDRSPLHF
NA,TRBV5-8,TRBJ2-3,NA,TGTGCCAGCAGCTTCCCTTCGGAAGGAAGCACAGATACGCAGTATTTT,CASSFPSEGSTDTQYF
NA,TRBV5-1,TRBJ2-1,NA,TGCGCCAGCAGCTTCACCTCCAGACTGTACGTGACTGAGCAGTTCTTC,CASSFTSRLYVTEQFF
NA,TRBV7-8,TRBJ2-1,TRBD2,TGTGCCAGCAGCCCGAGACTAGCGGTCTTGCTGGGCTCCTACAATGAGCAGTTCTTC,CASSPRLAVLLGSYNEQFF
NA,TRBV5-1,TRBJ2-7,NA,TGCGCCAGCAGCTACGCCTACTTTTCCTCCTACGAGCAGTACTTC,CASSYAYFSSYEQYF
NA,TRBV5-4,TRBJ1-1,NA,TGTGCCAGCAGCTTCAGGGGAGAGAACACTGAAGCTTTCTTT,CASSFRGENTEAFF
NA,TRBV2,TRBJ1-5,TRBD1,TGTGCCAGCACCCCTGAGACAGGGCATCAGCCCCAGCATTTT,CASTPETGHQPQHF
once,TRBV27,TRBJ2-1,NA,TGTGCCAGCAGTTCCCACTCTAGGGGAGTTTCGAGAGAGCAGTTCTTC,CASSSHSRGVSREQFF
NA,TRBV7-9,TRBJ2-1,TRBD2,TGTGCCAGCAGCTTAGTCCGGGAGGGGAATGAGCAGTTCTTC,CASSLVREGNEQFF
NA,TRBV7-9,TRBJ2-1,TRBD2,TGTGCCAGCAGCCAAAGGGGAGGGGCTCAAGGTGGGCAGTTCTTC,CASSQRGGAQGGQFF
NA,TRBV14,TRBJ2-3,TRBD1,TGTGCCAGCAGCCAAGATATAATCCGGACAGGGAATGGCCGTACAGATACGCAGTATTTT,CASSQDIIRTGNGRTDTQYF
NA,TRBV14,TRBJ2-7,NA,TGTGCCAGCAGCTCACCGAGCTCCTACGAGCAGTACTTC,CASSSPSSYEQYF
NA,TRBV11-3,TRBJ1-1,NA,TGTGCCAGCAGCTTAAGGACTGAAGCTTTCTTT,CASSLRTEAFF
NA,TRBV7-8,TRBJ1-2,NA,TGTGCCAGCAGCTTAGACGTCGGAACTAACTATGGCTACACCTTC,CASSLDVGTNYGYTF
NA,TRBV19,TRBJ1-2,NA,TGTGCCAGTAAAAGCGGCTCCAACTATGGCTACACCTTC,CASKSGSNYGYTF
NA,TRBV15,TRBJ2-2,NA,TGTGCCACCAGCAGGAATCAGGAGGGGACCGGGGAGCTGTTTTTT,CATSRNQEGTGELFF
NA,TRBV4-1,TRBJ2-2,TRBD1,TGCGCCAGCAGCCGAGAACAGGGGGCTGGTACCGGGGAGCTGTTTTTT,CASSREQGAGTGELFF
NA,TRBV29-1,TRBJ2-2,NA,TGCAGCGGGTGCGGGGACATCACCGGGGAGCTGTTTTTT,CSGCGDITGELFF
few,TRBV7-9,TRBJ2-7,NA,TGTGCCAGCAGTAATACAGGAGACGAGCAGTACTTC,CASSNTGDEQYF
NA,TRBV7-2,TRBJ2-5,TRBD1,TGTGCCAGCAGCCTCGACAGGGAAGAGACCCAGTACTTC,CASSLDREETQYF
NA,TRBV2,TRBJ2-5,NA,TGTGCCAGCAGTGACCGCTGGTCGCAGGGAGGCTTAGAGACCCAGTACTTC,CASSDRWSQGGLETQYF